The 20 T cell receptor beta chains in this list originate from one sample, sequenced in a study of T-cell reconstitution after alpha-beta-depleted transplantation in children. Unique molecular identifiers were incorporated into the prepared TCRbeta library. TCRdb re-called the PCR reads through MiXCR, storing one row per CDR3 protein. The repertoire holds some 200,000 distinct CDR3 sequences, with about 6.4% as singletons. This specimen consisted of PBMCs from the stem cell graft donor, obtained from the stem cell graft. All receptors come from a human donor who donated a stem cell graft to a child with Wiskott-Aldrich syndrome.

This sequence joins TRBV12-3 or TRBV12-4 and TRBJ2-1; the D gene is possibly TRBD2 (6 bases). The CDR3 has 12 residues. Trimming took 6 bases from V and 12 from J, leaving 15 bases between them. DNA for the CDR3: TGTGCCAGCAGCCGGGACTCGGCAACGCAGTTCTTC. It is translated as CASSRDSATQFF.

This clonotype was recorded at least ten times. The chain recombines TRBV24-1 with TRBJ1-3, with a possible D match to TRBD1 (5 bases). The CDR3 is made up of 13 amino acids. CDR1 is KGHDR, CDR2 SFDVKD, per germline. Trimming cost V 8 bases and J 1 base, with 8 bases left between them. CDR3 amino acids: CATMGGSGNTIYF. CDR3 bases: TGTGCCACCATGGGGGGTTCTGGAAACACCATATATTTT.

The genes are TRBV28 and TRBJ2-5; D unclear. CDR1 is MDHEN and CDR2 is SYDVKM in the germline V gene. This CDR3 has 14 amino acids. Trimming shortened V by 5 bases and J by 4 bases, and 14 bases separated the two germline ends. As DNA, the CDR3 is TGTGCCAGCAGTAGACAATTCGTGGGAGAGACCCAGTACTTC. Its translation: CASSRQFVGETQYF.

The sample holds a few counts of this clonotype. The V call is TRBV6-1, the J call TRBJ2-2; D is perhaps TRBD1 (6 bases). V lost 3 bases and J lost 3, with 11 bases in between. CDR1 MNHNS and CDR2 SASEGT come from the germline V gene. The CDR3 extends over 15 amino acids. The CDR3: CASSESAGDTGELFF. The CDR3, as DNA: TGTGCCAGCAGTGAGAGTGCAGGGGACACCGGGGAGCTGTTTTTT.

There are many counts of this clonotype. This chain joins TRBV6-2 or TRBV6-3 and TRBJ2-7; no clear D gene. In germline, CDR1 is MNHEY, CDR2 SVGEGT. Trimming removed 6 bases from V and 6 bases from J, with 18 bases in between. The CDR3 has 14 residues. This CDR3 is CASSPGIKDGEQYF. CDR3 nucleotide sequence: TGTGCCAGCAGCCCGGGTATTAAGGACGGCGAGCAGTACTTC.

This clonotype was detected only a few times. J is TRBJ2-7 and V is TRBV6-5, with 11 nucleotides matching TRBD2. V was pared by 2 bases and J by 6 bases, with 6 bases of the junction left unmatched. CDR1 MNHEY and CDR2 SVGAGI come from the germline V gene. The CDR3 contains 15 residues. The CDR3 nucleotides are TGTGCCAGCAGTTACGCCGGGACTAGCGGTAGCGAGCAGTACTTC. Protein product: CASSYAGTSGSEQYF.

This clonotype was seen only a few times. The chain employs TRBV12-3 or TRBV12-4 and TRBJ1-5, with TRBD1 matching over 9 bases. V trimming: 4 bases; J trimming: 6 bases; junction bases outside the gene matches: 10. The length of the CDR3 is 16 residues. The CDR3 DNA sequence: TGTGCCAGCAGTTCAACACAGGGGGCGCTAGGTCAGCCCCAGCATTTT. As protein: CASSSTQGALGQPQHF.

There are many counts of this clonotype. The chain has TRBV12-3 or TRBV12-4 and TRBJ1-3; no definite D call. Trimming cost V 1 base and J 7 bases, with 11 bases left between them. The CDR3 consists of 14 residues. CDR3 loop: CASSLVRSENTIYF. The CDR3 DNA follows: TGTGCCAGCAGTTTAGTGCGGTCTGAGAACACCATATATTTT.

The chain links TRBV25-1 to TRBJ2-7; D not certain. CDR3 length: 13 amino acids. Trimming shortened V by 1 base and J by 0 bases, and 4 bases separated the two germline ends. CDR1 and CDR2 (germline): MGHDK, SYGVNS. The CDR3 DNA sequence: TGTGCCAGCAGTGAATTTGCCTCCTACGAGCAGTACTTC. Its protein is CASSEFASYEQYF.

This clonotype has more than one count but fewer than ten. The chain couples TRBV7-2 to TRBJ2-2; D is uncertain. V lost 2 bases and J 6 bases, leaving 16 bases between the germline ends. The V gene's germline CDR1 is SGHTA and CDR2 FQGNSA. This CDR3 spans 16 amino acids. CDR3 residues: CASSLTQRRSAGELFF. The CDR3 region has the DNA TGTGCCAGCAGCTTAACCCAAAGAAGGTCGGCCGGGGAGCTGTTTTTT.

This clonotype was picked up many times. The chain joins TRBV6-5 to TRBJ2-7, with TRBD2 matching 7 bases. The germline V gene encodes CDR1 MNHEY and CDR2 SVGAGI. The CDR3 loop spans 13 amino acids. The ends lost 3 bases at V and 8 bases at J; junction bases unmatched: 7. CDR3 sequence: CASSYRPGGKQYF. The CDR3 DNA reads TGTGCCAGCAGTTATCGACCCGGGGGGAAGCAGTACTTC.

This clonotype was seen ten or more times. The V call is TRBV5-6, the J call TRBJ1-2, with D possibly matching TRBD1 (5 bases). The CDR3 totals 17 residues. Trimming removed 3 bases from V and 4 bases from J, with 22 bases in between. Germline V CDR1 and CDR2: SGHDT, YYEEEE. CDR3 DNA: TGTGCCAGCAGCTCTTACCGGGACGACAGAAACAGCTATGGCTACACCTTC. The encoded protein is CASSSYRDDRNSYGYTF.

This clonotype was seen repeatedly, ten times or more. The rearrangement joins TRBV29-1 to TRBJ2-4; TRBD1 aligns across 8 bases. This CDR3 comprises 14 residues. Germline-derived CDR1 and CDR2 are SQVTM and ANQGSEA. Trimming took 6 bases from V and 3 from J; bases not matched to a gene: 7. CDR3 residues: CSVVTTGGKNIQYF. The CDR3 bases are TGCAGCGTCGTGACTACAGGGGGCAAAAACATTCAGTACTTC.

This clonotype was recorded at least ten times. CDR3 amino acids: CSARAPQTSGGLSYNEQFF. Written as DNA, the CDR3 is TGCAGTGCTAGAGCCCCCCAGACTAGCGGGGGGCTCTCCTACAATGAGCAGTTCTTC. This sequence joins TRBV20-1 and TRBJ2-1; 13 bases are a match to TRBD2. Germline CDR1 and CDR2: DFQATT and SNEGSKA (reference sequence). The V and J ends lost 1 base and 0 bases, in that order; junction bases with no gene match: 9. This CDR3 has 19 amino acids.

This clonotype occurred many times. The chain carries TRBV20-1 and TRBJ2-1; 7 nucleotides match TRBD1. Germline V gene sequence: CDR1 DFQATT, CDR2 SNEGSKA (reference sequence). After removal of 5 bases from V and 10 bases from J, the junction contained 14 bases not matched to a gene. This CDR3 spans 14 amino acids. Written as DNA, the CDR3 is TGCAGTGCTCCAACTGACGGCAGACAGGGCGAGCAGTTCTTC. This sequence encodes CSAPTDGRQGEQFF.

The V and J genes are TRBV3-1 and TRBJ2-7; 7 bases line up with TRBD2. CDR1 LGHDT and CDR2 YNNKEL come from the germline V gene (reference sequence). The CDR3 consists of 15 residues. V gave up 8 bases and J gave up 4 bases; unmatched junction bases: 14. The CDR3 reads CASSQLVAGAYEQYF. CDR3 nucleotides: TGTGCCAGCTCCCAGCTGGTCGCGGGAGCTTACGAGCAGTACTTC.

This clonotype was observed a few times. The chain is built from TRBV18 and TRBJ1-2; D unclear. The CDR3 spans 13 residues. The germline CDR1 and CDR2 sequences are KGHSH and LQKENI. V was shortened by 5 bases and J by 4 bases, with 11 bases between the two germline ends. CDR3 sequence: CASSSTDFYGYTF. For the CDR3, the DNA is TGTGCCAGCTCATCGACGGATTTCTATGGCTACACCTTC. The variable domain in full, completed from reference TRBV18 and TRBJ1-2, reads NAGVMQNPRHLVRRRGQEARLRCSPMKGHSHVYWYRQLPEEGLKFMVYLQKENIIDESGMPKERFSAEFPKEGPSILRIQQVVRGDSAAYFCASSSTDFYGYTFGSGTRLTVV.

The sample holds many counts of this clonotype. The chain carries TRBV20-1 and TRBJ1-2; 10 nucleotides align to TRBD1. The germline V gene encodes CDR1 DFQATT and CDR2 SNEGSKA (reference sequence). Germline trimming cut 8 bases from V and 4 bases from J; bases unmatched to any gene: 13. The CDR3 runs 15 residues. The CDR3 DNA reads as TGCAGTTCGAACAGCCGGGACAGGGGTGGCTATGGCTACACCTTC. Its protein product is CSSNSRDRGGYGYTF.

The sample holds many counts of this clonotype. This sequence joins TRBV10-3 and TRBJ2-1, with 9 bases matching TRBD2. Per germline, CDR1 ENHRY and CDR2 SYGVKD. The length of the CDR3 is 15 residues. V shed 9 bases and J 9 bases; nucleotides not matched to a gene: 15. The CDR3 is CAILPRLAAGGEQFF. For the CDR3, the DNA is TGTGCCATACTTCCTCGACTAGCGGCCGGGGGTGAGCAGTTCTTC.

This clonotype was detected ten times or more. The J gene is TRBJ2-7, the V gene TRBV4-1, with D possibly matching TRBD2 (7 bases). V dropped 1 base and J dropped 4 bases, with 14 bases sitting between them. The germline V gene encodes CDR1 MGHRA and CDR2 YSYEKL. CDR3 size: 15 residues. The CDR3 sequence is CASSQVGRGLYEQYF. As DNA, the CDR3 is TGCGCCAGCAGCCAAGTTGGCAGGGGACTATACGAGCAGTACTTC.